This TCR beta chain was identified in a study of naive and memory T cell subsets. V shed 5 bases and J 2 bases; nucleotides not matched to a gene: 8. The length of the CDR3 is 15 residues. CDR1 and CDR2 from the germline V gene are SGHAT and FQNNGV. An equimolar mix of two oligonucleotides served as the beta constant-region primer for TRBC1 and TRBC2. Nested alpha and beta constant-region primers with the SP2 primer drove four PCR rounds on ligated cDNA. A 12-nucleotide UMI and the SP2 primer were added to the cDNA 3' end by oligonucleotide ligation. TCRdb recomputed calls from the UMI-ligation and nested PCR reads with MiXCR, one row per CDR3 protein. The table shows under 25,000 distinct CDR3 sequences, with approximately 10% occurring only once. This clonotype was counted ten times or more.

V usage is TRBV11-2 and J usage is TRBJ2-7, with 8 nucleotides matching TRBD2. The receptor comes from a human donor in good health. Source material: central memory CD8+ T cells from blood. For the CDR3, the DNA is TGTGCCAGCAGCCCCTTTGCGGGAGGCGCCTACGAGCAGTACTTC. This sequence encodes CASSPFAGGAYEQYF. The complete variable domain, with remaining parts taken from reference TRBV11-2 and TRBJ2-7, reads EAGVAQSPRYKIIEKRQSVAFWCNPISGHATLYWYQQILGQGPKLLIQFQNNGVVDDSQLPKDRFSAERLKGVDSTLKIQPAKLEDSAVYLCASSPFAGGAYEQYFGPGTRLTVT.